This T cell receptor beta chain was sequenced in a study of CD8 T cells in acute hepatitis C reinfection (dated by TCRdb to the early 2020s). Background for the entire study: The study profiled the TCRbeta repertoire of CD8+ T cells specific for the HCV NS3-1073 epitope during acute infection and after viral clearance. A handful of spontaneous resolvers provided paired acute and follow-up samples. The paper's findings and limits, for the study overall: Because bulk sequencing covered only the TCRbeta chain, the alphabeta pairing of the public clonotypes could not be determined. Regardless of outcome, about a dozen public clonotypes were found, and one public clonotype used V04-02/J02-02. TRBV04 and TRBV06 gene families were preferentially used in all groups, and this usage was not explained by overrepresentation in the naive pool. Follow-up repertoires were not available for chronically infected subjects, because NS3-1073 specific cells were too rare to be sorted. High diversity was observed in NS3-1073 specific repertoires, and no significant differences in diversity were found between acute resolver, follow-up resolver and acute chronic samples. It was rare for CDR3 sequences to be shared with other epitopes, and exact matching may have been limited by differing sequencing approaches.

Inclusive of the bounding cysteine and phenylalanine, the CDR3 is 15 residues long. Left in the record is the CDR3 DNA by itself, 45 bases read in frame from the first base. In regard to this clone: What this receptor recognizes is not known. There are no base qualities to consult, and no much larger clone falls within one base.

What this sample's time point label stands for: naive CD8 control sorted from an acute-time-point sample. Enrolled in the Montreal Hepatitis C Cohort (HEPCO) in Canada, the donors were people who inject drugs, and these donors were followed every 3 months. A positive HCV RNA or antibody test that followed a negative test within the previous 24 weeks was the definition used for acute primary HCV infection. Cells were surface stained with CD3, CD8 and CD45RO antibodies, and an aqua fixable dye was used to exclude dead cells. More than five subjects who developed chronic infection, defined as HCV RNA positivity at 24 weeks, were also included in the cohort. Frozen stocks of peripheral blood mononuclear cells were first thawed, after which negative isolation of CD8+ T cells was carried out using the MACS CD8+ T cell Isolation Kit. A BD FACSAria II cell sorter was used for cell sorting. Genomic DNA was extracted from FACS-sorted cells, and TCRbeta chains were sequenced through the commercial immunoSEQ service. Under the source paper's analysis protocol: ImmunoSEQ Analyzer software v3.0 and R v3.5.1 were used to analyze the repertoire data. Sequences containing stop codons or out-of-frame rearrangements were removed, so only productive rearrangements were analyzed. Simpson diversity, Shannon entropy, CDR3 length and nucleotide addition metrics were supplied by the sequencing provider. Clonotypes were grouped by frequency into dominant, sub-dominant, low or lowest abundance categories, and clonotypes below 0.1% were left out of most analyses. Any CDR3 amino acid clonotype present in at least two subjects at a cumulative frequency of at least 0.5% was labeled public. TCRdb stores this immuneACCESS table with in-frame sequences only. Part of the clones is absent; in the studies checked, under half of the shortfall reflects unresolved V genes, and no reason is known for the rest. V, J and clone size were drawn from that table, and D and trimming were deduced from the DNA. The sample contains 38,000 or so clones, around nine tenths of them found a single time. The leading ten clones occupy under 0.65% of the sample.

Recombination connected TRBV12-2 to TRBJ2-7; TRBD2 is the table's D call, not checked against the DNA. TRBV12-2 is listed as a pseudogene. Sample: naive CD8+ T cells from PBMCs. The label giving this sample's cell subset or site can be read as: sorted total naive CD45RO-negative CD8+ T cells. This TCR derives from a man between 25 and 39 years old with chronic hepatitis C. CDR3 loop: CASRLKQAGTLEQYF. The DNA is as follows: TGTGCAAGTCGCTTAAAGCAGGCGGGGACTCTCGAGCAGTACTTC.